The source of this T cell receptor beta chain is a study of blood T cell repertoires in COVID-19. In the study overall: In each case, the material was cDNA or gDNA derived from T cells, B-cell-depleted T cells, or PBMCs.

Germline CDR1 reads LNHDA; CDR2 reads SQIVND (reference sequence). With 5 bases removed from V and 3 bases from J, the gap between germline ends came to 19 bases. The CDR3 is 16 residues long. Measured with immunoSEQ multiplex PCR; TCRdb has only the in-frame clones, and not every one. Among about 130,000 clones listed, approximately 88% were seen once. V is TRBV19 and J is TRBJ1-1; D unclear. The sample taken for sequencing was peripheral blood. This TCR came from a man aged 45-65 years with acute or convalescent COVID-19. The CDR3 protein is CASSPRSTDPDTEAFF. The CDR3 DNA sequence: TGTGCCAGTAGTCCGAGGAGTACCGACCCAGACACTGAAGCTTTCTTT. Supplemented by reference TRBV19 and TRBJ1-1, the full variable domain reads DGGITQSPKYLFRKEGQNVTLSCEQNLNHDAMYWYRQDPGQGLRLIYYSQIVNDFQKGDIAEGYSVSREKKESFPLTVTSAQKNPTAFYLCASSPRSTDPDTEAFFGQGTRLTVV.